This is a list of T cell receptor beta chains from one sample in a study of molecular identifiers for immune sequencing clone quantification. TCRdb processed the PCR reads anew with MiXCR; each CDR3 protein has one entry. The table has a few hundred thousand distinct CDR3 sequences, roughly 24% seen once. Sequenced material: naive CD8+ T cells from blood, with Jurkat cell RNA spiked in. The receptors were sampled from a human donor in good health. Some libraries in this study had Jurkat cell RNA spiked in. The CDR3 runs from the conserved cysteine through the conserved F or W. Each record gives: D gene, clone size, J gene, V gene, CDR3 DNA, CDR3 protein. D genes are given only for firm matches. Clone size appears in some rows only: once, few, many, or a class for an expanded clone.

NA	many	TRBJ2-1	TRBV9	TGTGCCAGCAGCCTCGACAGACACAATGAGCAGTTCTTC	CASSLDRHNEQFF
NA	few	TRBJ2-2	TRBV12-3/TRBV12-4	TGTGCCAGCAGTTTACTAGGGTTAAACACCGGGGAGCTGTTTTTT	CASSLLGLNTGELFF
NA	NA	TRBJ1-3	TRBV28	TGTACCAGCAGTTTCTCTGGAAACACCATATATTTT	CTSSFSGNTIYF
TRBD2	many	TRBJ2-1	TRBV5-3	TGTGCCAGCTCTCTCGGGGACTATGCTGAGCAGTTCTTC	CASSLGDYAEQFF
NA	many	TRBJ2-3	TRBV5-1	TGCGCCAGCAGCTTGATCGGCGGACCCACAGATACGCAGTATTTT	CASSLIGGPTDTQYF
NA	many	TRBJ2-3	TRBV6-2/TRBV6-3	TGTGCCAGCAGTCAGGGAAGGTGGAATACGCAGTATTTT	CASSQGRWNTQYF
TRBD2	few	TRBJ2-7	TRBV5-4	TGTGCCAGCAGCTTTGGTCCTAGCGGAACTTACGAGCAGTACTTC	CASSFGPSGTYEQYF
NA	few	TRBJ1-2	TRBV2	TGTGCCAGCGGCGGCAGGGGAGGGTATGGCCACACCTTC	CASGGRGGYGHTF
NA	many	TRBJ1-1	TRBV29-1	TGCACCTACCGTCCACGAATGTTAGGATATGAAGCTTTCTTT	CTYRPRMLGYEAFF
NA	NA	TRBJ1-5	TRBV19	TGTGCCAGTAGTATAGCCACCAGGGGAATGGATCAGCCCCAGCATTTT	CASSIATRGMDQPQHF
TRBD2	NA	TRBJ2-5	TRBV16	TGTGCCAGCTTGAGGACTAGCGGGAGTATCGAGACCCAGTACTTC	CASLRTSGSIETQYF
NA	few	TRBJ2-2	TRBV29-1	TGCAGCGTTGTTTTGCCCAGCGGGGAGCTGTTTTTT	CSVVLPSGELFF
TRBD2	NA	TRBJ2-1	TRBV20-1	TGCAGTGCCTCCACTAGCGGGCCCTACAATGAGCAGTTCTTC	CSASTSGPYNEQFF
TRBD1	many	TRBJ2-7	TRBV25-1	TGTGCCAGCAGTGAGTGGACAGGTTCCTACGAGCAGTACTTC	CASSEWTGSYEQYF
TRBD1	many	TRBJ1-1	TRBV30	TGTGCCTGGAGAGACAGGGGTAATACTGAAGCTTTCTTT	CAWRDRGNTEAFF
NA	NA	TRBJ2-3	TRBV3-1	TGTGCCAGCAGCCAAGACTCTAGCACAAATACGCAGTATTTT	CASSQDSSTNTQYF
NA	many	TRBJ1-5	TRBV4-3	TGCGCCAGCAGCCAAGGGACAGCAAATCAGCCCCAGCATTTT	CASSQGTANQPQHF
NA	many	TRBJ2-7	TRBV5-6	TGTGCCAGCAGCTTGGGCAGGGGAAGTGGCTACGAGCAGTACTTC	CASSLGRGSGYEQYF
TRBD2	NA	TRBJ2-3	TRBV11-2	TGTGCCAGCAGCTTAGGGCCTAGCGGATCTAGCACAGATACGCAGTATTTT	CASSLGPSGSSTDTQYF
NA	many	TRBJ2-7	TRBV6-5	TGTGCCAGCAGTTACGGGGACGGTGGTTACGAGCAGTACTTC	CASSYGDGGYEQYF
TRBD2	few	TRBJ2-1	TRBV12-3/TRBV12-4	TGTGCCAGCAGTCCCGGGGGACTAGCGGGGGCCAATGAGCAGTTCTTC	CASSPGGLAGANEQFF
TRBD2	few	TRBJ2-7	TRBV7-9	TGTGCCAGCAGTTTCACTAGCGGGGGTTCCTACGAGCAGTACTTC	CASSFTSGGSYEQYF
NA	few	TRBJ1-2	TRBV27	TGTGCCAGCAGTGAAAATTTTTATTATGGCTACACCTTC	CASSENFYYGYTF
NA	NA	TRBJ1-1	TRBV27	TGTGCCAGCAGTTTATTTAGGGGCGACGAAGCTTTCTTT	CASSLFRGDEAFF